The T cell receptor beta chain described here comes from a study of blood T cell repertoires in COVID-19. Study-level information: From T cells, B-cell-depleted T cells, or PBMCs came the material, which was cDNA or gDNA.

Sequenced by immunoSEQ multiplex PCR; TCRdb stores in-frame clones only, minus some. There are about 120,000 clones in the sample; roughly 69% occur only once, and approximately 2.1% lies in the top ten. This clone occurred a few times. The TCR originated in a woman aged 70 to 79 with acute or convalescent COVID-19. The sample comprised peripheral blood.

The CDR3 coding sequence is TGTGCTACGAGCCTAGAGCGGGAGGGCGACAATGAGCAGTTCTTC. The encoded protein is CATSLEREGDNEQFF. V is TRBV7-8 and J is TRBJ2-1, with 10 bases fitting TRBD2. The CDR3 has 15 amino acids. From germline, CDR1 is SGHVS and CDR2 FQNEAQ. The entire variable domain, with the rest obtained from reference TRBV7-8 and TRBJ2-1, is as follows: GAGVSQSPRYKVAKRGQDVALRCDPISGHVSLFWYQQALGQGPEFLTYFQNEAQLDKSGLPSDRFFAERPEGSVSTLKIQRTQQEDSAVYLCATSLEREGDNEQFFGPGTRLTVL.